The source of this TCR beta chain is a study of blood T cell repertoires in COVID-19. The wider study: Whether acute or convalescent, the COVID-19 samples came from the United States, Italy and Spain. T cells, B-cell-depleted T cells, or PBMCs supplied cDNA or gDNA.

Authors' data handling: Using reference gene primer amplification, nucleated cell counts were estimated. Sequencing was performed with immunoSEQ multiplex PCR; in TCRdb, only in-frame clones are kept and a portion is missing. V, J and clone size are taken as reported in that table, and D and trimming were inferred from the DNA itself. The sample yields 130,000 to 150,000 clones, around 79% seen once. The V gene's germline CDR1 is MDHEN and CDR2 SYDVKM. This CDR3 has 16 amino acids. V trimming: 6 bases; J trimming: 5 bases; junction bases outside the gene matches: 11. The sample taken for sequencing was peripheral blood. The chain couples TRBV28 to TRBJ1-3; TRBD1 matches at 9 bases. The clonotype originates from a man in his fifties or sixties with acute or convalescent COVID-19. CDR3 nucleotides: TGTGCCAGCAGACCTAGGGGGACAGGGCCCCGAAACACCATATATTTT. It codes for CASRPRGTGPRNTIYF. The variable domain in full, completed from reference TRBV28 and TRBJ1-3, reads DVKVTQSSRYLVKRTGEKVFLECVQDMDHENMFWYRQDPGLGLRLIYFSYDVKMKEKGDIPEGYSVSREKKERFSLILESASTNQTSMYLCASRPRGTGPRNTIYFGEGSWLTVV.